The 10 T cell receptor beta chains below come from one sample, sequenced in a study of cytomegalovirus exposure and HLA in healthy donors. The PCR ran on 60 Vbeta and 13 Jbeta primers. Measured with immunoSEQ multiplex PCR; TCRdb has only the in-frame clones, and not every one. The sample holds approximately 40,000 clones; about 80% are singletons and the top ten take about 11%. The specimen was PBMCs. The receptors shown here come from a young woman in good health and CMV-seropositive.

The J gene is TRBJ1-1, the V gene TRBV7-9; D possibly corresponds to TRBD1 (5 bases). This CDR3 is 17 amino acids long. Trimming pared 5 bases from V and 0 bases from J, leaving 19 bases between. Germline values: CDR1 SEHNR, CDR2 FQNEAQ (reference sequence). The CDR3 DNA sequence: TGTGCCAGCAGCCGGACCGGGTGGCAGGACATGAACACTGAAGCTTTCTTT. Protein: CASSRTGWQDMNTEAFF.

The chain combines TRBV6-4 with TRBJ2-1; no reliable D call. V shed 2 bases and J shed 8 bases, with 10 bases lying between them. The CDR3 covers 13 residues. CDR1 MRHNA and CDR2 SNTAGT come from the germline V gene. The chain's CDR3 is CASSDGQFYEQFF. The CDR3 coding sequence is TGTGCCAGCAGTGACGGGCAGTTTTATGAGCAGTTCTTC.

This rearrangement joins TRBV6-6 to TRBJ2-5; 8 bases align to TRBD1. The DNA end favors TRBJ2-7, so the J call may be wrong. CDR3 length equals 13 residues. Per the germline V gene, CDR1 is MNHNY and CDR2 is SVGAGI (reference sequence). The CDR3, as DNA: TGTGCCAGCAGTCTACAGGGGGCCTACGAGCAGTACTTC. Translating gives CASSLQGAYEQYF.

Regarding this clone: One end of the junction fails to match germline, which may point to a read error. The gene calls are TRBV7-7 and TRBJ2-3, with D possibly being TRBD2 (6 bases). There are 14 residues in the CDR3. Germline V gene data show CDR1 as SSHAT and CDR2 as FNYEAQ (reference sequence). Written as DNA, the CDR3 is TGTGCTAGCAGCTTGGGCGGGGCCACAGATACGCAGTATTTT. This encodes CASSLGGATDTQYF. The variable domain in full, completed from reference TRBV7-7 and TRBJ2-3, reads GAGVSQSPRYKVTKRGQDVTLRCDPISSHATLYWYQQALGQGPEFLTYFNYEAQPDKSGLPSDRFSAERPEGSISTLTIQRTEQRDSAMYRCASSLGGATDTQYFGPGTRLTVL.

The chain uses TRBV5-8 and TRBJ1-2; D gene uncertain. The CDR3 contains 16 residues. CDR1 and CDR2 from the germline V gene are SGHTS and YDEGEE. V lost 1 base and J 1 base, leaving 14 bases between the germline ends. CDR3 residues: CASSLWAGAVNYGYTF. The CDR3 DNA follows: TGTGCCAGCAGCTTGTGGGCAGGAGCGGTTAACTATGGCTACACCTTC.

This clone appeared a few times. The CDR3 loop reads CASRFGGVDEAFF. The CDR3 bases are TGTGCCAGCAGATTTGGGGGGGTGGATGAAGCTTTCTTT. The rearrangement links TRBV5-4 to TRBJ1-1; a possible D gene is TRBD1 (5 bases). In germline, CDR1 is SGHNT, CDR2 YYREEE (reference sequence). This CDR3 region has 13 residues. V was clipped by 5 bases and J by 7 bases, with 15 bases between them.

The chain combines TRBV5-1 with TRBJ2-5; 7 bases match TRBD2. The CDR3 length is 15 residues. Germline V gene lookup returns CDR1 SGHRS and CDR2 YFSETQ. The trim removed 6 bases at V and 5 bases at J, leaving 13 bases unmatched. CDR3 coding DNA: TGCGCCAGCACCTTACCCGCGGGGGATGTGGAGACCCAGTACTTC. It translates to CASTLPAGDVETQYF.

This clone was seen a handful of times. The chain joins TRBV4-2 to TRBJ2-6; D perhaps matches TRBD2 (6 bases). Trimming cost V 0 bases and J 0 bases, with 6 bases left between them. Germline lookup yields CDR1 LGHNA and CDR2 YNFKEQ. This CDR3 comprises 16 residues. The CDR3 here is CASSQEGGSGANVLTF. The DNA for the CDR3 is TGTGCCAGCAGCCAAGAGGGGGGCTCTGGGGCCAACGTCCTGACTTTC.

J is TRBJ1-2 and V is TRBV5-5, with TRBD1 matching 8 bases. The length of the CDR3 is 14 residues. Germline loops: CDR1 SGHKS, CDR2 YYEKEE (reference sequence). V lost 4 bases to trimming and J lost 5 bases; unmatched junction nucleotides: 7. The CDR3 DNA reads TGTGCCAGCAGCACCGGACAGGGTTGGTATGGCTACACCTTC. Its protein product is CASSTGQGWYGYTF. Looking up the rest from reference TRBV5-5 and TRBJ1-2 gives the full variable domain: DAGVTQSPTHLIKTRGQQVTLRCSPISGHKSVSWYQQVLGQGPQFIFQYYEKEERGRGNFPDRFSARQFPNYSSELNVNALLLGDSALYLCASSTGQGWYGYTFGSGTRLTVV.

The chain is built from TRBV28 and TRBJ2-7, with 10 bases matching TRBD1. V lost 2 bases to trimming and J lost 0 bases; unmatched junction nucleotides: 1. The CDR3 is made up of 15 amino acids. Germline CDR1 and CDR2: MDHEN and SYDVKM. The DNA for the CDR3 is TGTGCCAGCAGTTTACGGACAGGGGGCTCCTACGAGCAGTACTTC. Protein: CASSLRTGGSYEQYF.